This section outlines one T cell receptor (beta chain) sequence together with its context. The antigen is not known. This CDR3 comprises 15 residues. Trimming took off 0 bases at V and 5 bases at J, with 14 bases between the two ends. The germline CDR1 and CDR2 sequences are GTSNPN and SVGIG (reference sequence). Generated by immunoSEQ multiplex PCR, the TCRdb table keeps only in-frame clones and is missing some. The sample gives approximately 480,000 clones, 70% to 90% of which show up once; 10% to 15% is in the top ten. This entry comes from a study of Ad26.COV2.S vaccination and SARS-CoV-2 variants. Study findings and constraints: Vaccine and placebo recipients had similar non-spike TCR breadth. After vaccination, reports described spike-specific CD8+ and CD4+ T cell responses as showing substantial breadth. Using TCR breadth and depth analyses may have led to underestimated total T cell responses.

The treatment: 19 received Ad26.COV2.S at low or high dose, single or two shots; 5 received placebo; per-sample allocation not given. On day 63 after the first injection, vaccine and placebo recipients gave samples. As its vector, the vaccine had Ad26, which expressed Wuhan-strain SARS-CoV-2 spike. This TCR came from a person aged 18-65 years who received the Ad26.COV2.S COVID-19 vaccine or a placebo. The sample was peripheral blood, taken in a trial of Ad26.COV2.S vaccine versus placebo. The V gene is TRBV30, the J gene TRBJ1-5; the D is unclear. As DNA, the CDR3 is TGTGCCTGGAGTGTTGTGGAGGGCAATCATCAGCCCCAGCATTTT. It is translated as CAWSVVEGNHQPQHF.